The 27 T cell receptor beta chains in this list originate from one sample, sequenced in a study of T cell clusters in autoimmune cytopenias. One tube held mixed TRB-A and TRB-B primer pools for touch-down PCR. TCRdb reprocessed the multiplex PCR reads, keeping one entry per CDR3 protein, no DNA. The specimen's table records about 11,000 distinct CDR3 sequences. Some 38,000 genome equivalents of blood DNA were amplified for TRB. These data were likewise used in another study, on T cell repertoires in aging, cancer and after chemotherapy.

The sequencing sample was made of peripheral blood. These receptors were collected from a human donor in good health.

This clonotype is labeled medium-sized based on frequency. This sequence joins TRBV30 and TRBJ1-6. The CDR3 runs to 11 residues. Looked up from germline, CDR1 is GTSNPN and CDR2 is SVGIG (reference sequence). CDR3 amino acids: CAWKENSPLHF.

This rearrangement joins TRBV5-6 to TRBJ2-7; absent DNA, TCRdb's TRBD1 call cannot be checked. This CDR3 contains 15 residues. Germline CDR1 SGHDT, CDR2 YYEEEE. The CDR3 sequence is CASSLKGGGLYEQYF.

The gene calls are TRBV11-2 and TRBJ2-1; TCRdb returns TRBD2, unconfirmable since there is no DNA. This CDR3 contains 17 residues. Germline values: CDR1 SGHAT, CDR2 FQNNGV. This CDR3 is CASSFGASGGAANEQFF.

The V gene is TRBV28, the J gene TRBJ2-1; TCRdb designates TRBD1, a call that cannot be tested without DNA. Per the germline V gene, CDR1 is MDHEN and CDR2 is SYDVKM. The length of the CDR3 is 17 residues. The CDR3 sequence: CASSFLMDRGTGNEQFF.

This clonotype is deemed medium-sized (0.01 to 0.1%) by its frequency. The chain recombines TRBV6-2 or TRBV6-3 with TRBJ2-1; the D call of TRBD2 rests on TCRdb alone, since no DNA is present to check it. Germline values: CDR1 MNHEY, CDR2 SVGEGT. The CDR3 loop spans 16 amino acids. The CDR3 sequence: CASSSATGLEYNEQFF.

The chain's CDR3 is CASSLRDPTDTQYF. The chain links TRBV11-2 to TRBJ2-3; lacking DNA, the TRBD1 call made by TCRdb goes unchecked. CDR1 is SGHAT, CDR2 FQNNGV, per germline. CDR3 length: 14 residues. Drawing the rest from reference TRBV11-2 and TRBJ2-3, the complete variable domain is EAGVAQSPRYKIIEKRQSVAFWCNPISGHATLYWYQQILGQGPKLLIQFQNNGVVDDSQLPKDRFSAERLKGVDSTLKIQPAKLEDSAVYLCASSLRDPTDTQYFGPGTRLTVL.

The chain joins TRBV12-3 or TRBV12-4 to TRBJ2-3; TCRdb outputs TRBD2, but without DNA this stays unchecked. The CDR3 extends over 17 amino acids. The CDR3 reads CASSLGGGRGKRDTQYF.

This clonotype is deemed medium-sized by its frequency. This chain connects TRBV30 to TRBJ2-1; with no DNA, the TCRdb D assignment of TRBD1 cannot be verified. CDR1 is GTSNPN, CDR2 SVGIG, per germline (reference sequence). The CDR3 contains 11 residues. The CDR3: CAKSTGNEQFF.

The V and J genes are TRBV5-4 and TRBJ2-3. The CDR3 sequence is 13 residues long. The germline V gene encodes CDR1 SGHNT and CDR2 YYREEE (reference sequence). The chain's CDR3 is CASSLGSEDTQYF.

This clonotype is classed as medium-sized by frequency. The genes are TRBV30 and TRBJ2-1; absent DNA, TCRdb's TRBD2 call cannot be checked. Germline CDR1 is GTSNPN and CDR2 is SVGIG (reference sequence). The CDR3 sequence is 13 residues long. CDR3 amino acids: CASSQGGYNEQFF. The full variable domain, rest sourced from reference TRBV30 and TRBJ2-1, is SQTIHQWPATLVQPVGSPLSLECTVEGTSNPNLYWYRQAAGRGLQLLFYSVGIGQISSEVPQNLSASRPQDRQFILSSKKLLLSDSGFYLCASSQGGYNEQFFGPGTRLTVL.

The J gene is TRBJ2-5, the V gene TRBV12-3 or TRBV12-4; as DNA is missing, the TRBD2 call by TCRdb cannot be tested. The CDR3 consists of 15 residues. The CDR3 region is CASSLFGGGGETQYF.

The CDR3 reads CASSQVTGVISPLHF. The gene calls are TRBV4-2 and TRBJ1-6; the D call of TRBD1 rests on TCRdb alone, since no DNA is present to check it. This CDR3 region has 15 residues. Germline assignment: CDR1 LGHNA and CDR2 YNFKEQ.

In terms of frequency, this clonotype is medium-sized. The rearrangement links TRBV30 to TRBJ1-2; TCRdb indicates TRBD1, and absent DNA this call remains unverified. This CDR3 region has 14 residues. Germline lookup yields CDR1 GTSNPN and CDR2 SVGIG (reference sequence). This CDR3 is CAGKRDRGSYGYTF.

According to its frequency, this clonotype is medium-sized. J is TRBJ1-1 and V is TRBV30; the TRBD1 assignment by TCRdb is unverifiable without DNA. Germline V gene data show CDR1 as GTSNPN and CDR2 as SVGIG (reference sequence). This CDR3 has 12 residues. The CDR3 spells CAWSRVSIEAFF.

V is TRBV5-8 and J is TRBJ2-1; TCRdb indicates TRBD2, and absent DNA this call remains unverified. The CDR3 length is 13 residues. The germline CDR1 and CDR2 sequences are SGHTS and YDEGEE. The CDR3 sequence is CASSLQWRGEQFF.

V usage is TRBV9 and J usage is TRBJ2-5; the D call from TCRdb, TRBD2, cannot be confirmed without DNA. Germline CDR1 is SGDLS and CDR2 is YYNGEE. CDR3 length: 13 amino acids. CDR3: CASSSGLEETQYF.

Considering frequency, this clonotype is medium-sized (0.01 to 0.1%). The rearrangement uses TRBV20-1 and TRBJ2-7; the TCRdb D gene call, TRBD1, has no DNA to confirm it. Germline CDR1 DFQATT, CDR2 SNEGSKA (reference sequence). The CDR3 has 13 residues. This CDR3 reads CSARGPNDYEQYF.

The CDR3: CASGPGQGTGSEKLFF. This chain links TRBV6-6 with TRBJ1-4; the TRBD1 assignment by TCRdb is unverifiable without DNA. Germline values: CDR1 MNHNY, CDR2 SVGAGI (reference sequence). The CDR3 is 16 amino acids.

By frequency, this clonotype registers medium-sized. The chain is built from TRBV6-1 and TRBJ1-4. CDR3 size: 15 residues. The germline gives CDR1 MNHNS, CDR2 SASEGT. The CDR3 loop is CASSRGRTTNEKLFF.

This chain uses TRBV15 with TRBJ1-2. Germline V gene data show CDR1 as LNHNV and CDR2 as YYDKDF (reference sequence). The CDR3 is 15 residues long. CDR3 amino acids: CATSRDRGGDWGYTF.

The gene calls are TRBV20-1 and TRBJ2-3. The germline gives CDR1 DFQATT, CDR2 SNEGSKA (reference sequence). The CDR3 is made up of 14 amino acids. CDR3 amino acids: CSARVPKITDTQYF.

The chain joins TRBV18 to TRBJ2-1. The CDR3 spans 16 residues. The germline CDR1 and CDR2 sequences are KGHSH and LQKENI. The CDR3 loop is CASSPFLGSSYNEQFF. The whole variable domain, filled in from reference TRBV18 and TRBJ2-1, reads NAGVMQNPRHLVRRRGQEARLRCSPMKGHSHVYWYRQLPEEGLKFMVYLQKENIIDESGMPKERFSAEFPKEGPSILRIQQVVRGDSAAYFCASSPFLGSSYNEQFFGPGTRLTVL.

The V gene is TRBV28, the J gene TRBJ2-7; TCRdb reports TRBD1, a call that lacks DNA to check it against. CDR1 and CDR2 (germline): MDHEN, SYDVKM. The CDR3 is 15 residues long. CDR3 sequence: CASSRTGTGSYEQYF.

The chain has TRBV10-1 and TRBJ2-7; TCRdb lists TRBD1, though no DNA is available to test this call. This CDR3 is built from 15 residues. Germline loops: CDR1 WNHNN, CDR2 SYGVQD (reference sequence). Here the CDR3 reads CASPPQGRSSYEQYF.

The chain links TRBV19 to TRBJ2-7; with no DNA, the TCRdb D assignment of TRBD1 cannot be verified. The CDR3 is made up of 13 amino acids. Germline CDR1 and CDR2: LNHDA and SQIVND (reference sequence). CDR3 loop: CASTGVGQGRLYF.

Frequency places this clonotype as medium-sized. This chain's CDR3 is CSAGLAATQYF. The chain joins TRBV20-1 to TRBJ2-3; TCRdb's D call, TRBD2, is unchecked because there is no DNA. The CDR3 is 11 amino acids. Germline CDR1 reads DFQATT; CDR2 reads SNEGSKA (reference sequence).

The J gene is TRBJ2-7, the V gene TRBV15; the TCRdb call, TRBD1, lacks DNA for checking. CDR1 and CDR2 (germline): LNHNV, YYDKDF (reference sequence). CDR3 length: 14 residues. The CDR3 is CATSARTGGFEQYF.